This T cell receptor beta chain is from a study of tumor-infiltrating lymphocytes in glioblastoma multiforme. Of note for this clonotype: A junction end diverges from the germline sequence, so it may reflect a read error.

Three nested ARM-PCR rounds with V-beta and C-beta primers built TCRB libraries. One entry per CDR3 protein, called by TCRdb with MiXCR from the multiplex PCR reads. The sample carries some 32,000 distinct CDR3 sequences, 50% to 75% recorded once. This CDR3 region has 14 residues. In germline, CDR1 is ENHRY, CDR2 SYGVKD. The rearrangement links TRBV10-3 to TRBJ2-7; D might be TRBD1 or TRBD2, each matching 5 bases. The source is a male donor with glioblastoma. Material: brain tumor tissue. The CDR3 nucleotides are TGTGCCATCAGTGGGGGACCTACCTCCTACGAGCAGTGGTTC. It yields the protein CAISGGPTSYEQWF.